This is a list of T cell receptor beta chains from one sample in a study of shared clonotypes between healthy human individuals. Some clones are missing from TCRdb's copy, which holds only in-frame ones; the method was immunoSEQ multiplex PCR. The sample holds approximately 2.3 million clones, just over 90% seen once. The sample taken for sequencing was naive CD4+ T cells from PBMCs. Every receptor here comes from a man aged 18-30 years in good health. Some clones in this sample may be carry-over from other donors' samples. Each CDR3 is given with its conserved first and last residue. Fields, in order: clone size, J gene, D gene, V gene, CDR3 protein, CDR3 DNA. The D gene is left open where the match is weak. A clone size is listed for some rows: how often the clone was seen (once, few, many), or a class if it is expanded.

clone size: -; J gene: TRBJ1-1; D gene: -; V gene: TRBV5-1; CDR3 protein: CASSSLFKDTEAFF; CDR3 DNA: TGCGCCAGCAGCTCTTTGTTCAAGGACACTGAAGCTTTCTTT
clone size: -; J gene: TRBJ2-5; D gene: -; V gene: TRBV5-1; CDR3 protein: CASSLGPSGTQYF; CDR3 DNA: TGCGCCAGCAGCTTGGGCCCCTCAGGGACCCAGTACTTC
clone size: once; J gene: TRBJ1-4; D gene: TRBD1; V gene: TRBV28; CDR3 protein: CASGESDRALSEKLFF; CDR3 DNA: TGTGCCAGCGGAGAGTCCGACAGGGCTTTGAGTGAAAAACTGTTTTTT
clone size: -; J gene: TRBJ2-3; D gene: TRBD2; V gene: TRBV7-3; CDR3 protein: CASSRSGLATDTQYF; CDR3 DNA: TGTGCCAGCAGCCGATCGGGACTAGCGACGGATACGCAGTATTTT
clone size: -; J gene: TRBJ2-7; D gene: -; V gene: TRBV12-5; CDR3 protein: CASGSTGALVGEQYF; CDR3 DNA: TGTGCTAGTGGTTCTACGGGTGCTCTGGTTGGCGAGCAGTACTTC
clone size: -; J gene: TRBJ1-5; D gene: -; V gene: TRBV30; CDR3 protein: CAVAGVSNQPQHF; CDR3 DNA: TGTGCCGTGGCGGGGGTAAGCAATCAGCCCCAGCATTTT
clone size: -; J gene: TRBJ1-1; D gene: -; V gene: TRBV19; CDR3 protein: CASKEGNTEAFF; CDR3 DNA: TGTGCCAGTAAGGAGGGTAACACTGAAGCTTTCTTT
clone size: -; J gene: TRBJ1-1; D gene: TRBD1; V gene: TRBV28; CDR3 protein: CASWYRGGAEAFF; CDR3 DNA: TGTGCCAGCTGGTACAGGGGAGGTGCTGAAGCTTTCTTT
clone size: once; J gene: TRBJ1-1; D gene: -; V gene: TRBV4-1; CDR3 protein: CASSLESSRGTEAFF; CDR3 DNA: TGCGCCAGCAGCCTAGAGTCTTCACGGGGCACTGAAGCTTTCTTT
clone size: -; J gene: TRBJ1-3; D gene: -; V gene: TRBV6-6; CDR3 protein: CASSGTSGNTIYF; CDR3 DNA: TGTGCCAGCAGTGGGACCTCTGGAAACACCATATATTTT
clone size: -; J gene: TRBJ2-1; D gene: -; V gene: TRBV7-2; CDR3 protein: CASSRPDNEQFF; CDR3 DNA: TGTGCCAGCAGTCGTCCTGACAATGAGCAGTTCTTC
clone size: -; J gene: TRBJ1-6; D gene: -; V gene: TRBV19; CDR3 protein: CASSILGVSSPLHF; CDR3 DNA: TGTGCCAGTAGTATCCTCGGGGTAAGCTCACCCCTCCACTTT
clone size: -; J gene: TRBJ1-3; D gene: -; V gene: TRBV9; CDR3 protein: CASSVKGILSGNTIYF; CDR3 DNA: TGTGCCAGCAGCGTAAAGGGGATCCTCTCTGGAAACACCATATATTTT
clone size: -; J gene: TRBJ1-2; D gene: TRBD1; V gene: TRBV18; CDR3 protein: CASSPVQDRGYSGYTF; CDR3 DNA: TGTGCCAGCTCACCGGTCCAGGACAGGGGGTATAGTGGCTACACCTTC
clone size: -; J gene: TRBJ1-3; D gene: -; V gene: TRBV5-1; CDR3 protein: CASSLPGTGNTIYF; CDR3 DNA: TGCGCCAGCAGCTTGCCAGGGACCGGAAACACCATATATTTT
clone size: -; J gene: TRBJ2-1; D gene: -; V gene: TRBV27; CDR3 protein: CASRNYNEQFF; CDR3 DNA: TGTGCCAGCAGGAATTACAATGAGCAGTTCTTC
clone size: -; J gene: TRBJ1-3; D gene: -; V gene: TRBV19; CDR3 protein: CASSPAGTGNTIYF; CDR3 DNA: TGTGCCAGTAGCCCCGCAGGGACTGGAAACACCATATATTTT
clone size: -; J gene: TRBJ1-5; D gene: -; V gene: TRBV7-2; CDR3 protein: CASSYRVGHQPQHF; CDR3 DNA: TGTGCCAGCAGCTACAGGGTCGGGCATCAGCCCCAGCATTTT
clone size: -; J gene: TRBJ1-6; D gene: -; V gene: TRBV30; CDR3 protein: CAWSVRGARPLHF; CDR3 DNA: TGTGCCTGGAGTGTAAGGGGGGCGCGACCCCTCCACTTT
clone size: -; J gene: TRBJ2-3; D gene: TRBD2; V gene: TRBV29-1; CDR3 protein: CSVASGVQGDTQYF; CDR3 DNA: TGCAGCGTTGCTAGCGGCGTTCAAGGAGATACGCAGTATTTT
clone size: -; J gene: TRBJ2-7; D gene: -; V gene: TRBV2; CDR3 protein: CASSERVWEKQYF; CDR3 DNA: TGTGCCAGCAGTGAAAGGGTCTGGGAAAAGCAGTACTTC
clone size: -; J gene: TRBJ2-1; D gene: TRBD2; V gene: TRBV6-4; CDR3 protein: CASSDYRRRDYRQFF; CDR3 DNA: TGTGCCAGCAGTGACTATCGACGACGGGACTACCGACAGTTCTTC
clone size: -; J gene: TRBJ2-6; D gene: -; V gene: TRBV18; CDR3 protein: CASSPYSSGANVLTF; CDR3 DNA: TGTGCCAGCTCACCATACAGCTCTGGGGCCAACGTCCTGACTTTC
clone size: -; J gene: TRBJ2-7; D gene: -; V gene: TRBV28; CDR3 protein: CASSSVGGHPYEQYF; CDR3 DNA: TGTGCCAGCAGTTCGGTTGGTGGGCACCCCTACGAGCAGTACTTC
clone size: -; J gene: TRBJ1-2; D gene: -; V gene: TRBV27; CDR3 protein: CASSLQGHGYTF; CDR3 DNA: TGTGCCAGCAGTTTGCAGGGGCATGGCTACACCTTC
clone size: -; J gene: TRBJ1-2; D gene: -; V gene: TRBV11-2; CDR3 protein: CASSLVATYGYTF; CDR3 DNA: TGTGCCAGCAGCTTAGTCGCGACCTATGGCTACACCTTC
clone size: -; J gene: TRBJ2-2; D gene: TRBD2; V gene: TRBV5-4; CDR3 protein: CASSTRTSGSTGELFF; CDR3 DNA: TGTGCCAGCAGCACAAGGACTAGCGGGAGTACCGGGGAGCTGTTTTTT
clone size: -; J gene: TRBJ2-7; D gene: -; V gene: TRBV6-1; CDR3 protein: CASSARQRVYEQYF; CDR3 DNA: TGTGCCAGCAGCGCCAGGCAGAGGGTCTACGAGCAGTACTTC
clone size: -; J gene: TRBJ2-3; D gene: -; V gene: TRBV7-8; CDR3 protein: CASTDHGGISTDTQYF; CDR3 DNA: TGTGCCAGCACCGATCACGGCGGGATAAGCACAGATACGCAGTATTTT
clone size: -; J gene: TRBJ2-1; D gene: TRBD2; V gene: TRBV5-4; CDR3 protein: CASSLDLAGGGNEQFF; CDR3 DNA: TGTGCCAGCAGCTTGGACCTAGCGGGGGGAGGCAATGAGCAGTTCTTC
clone size: -; J gene: TRBJ1-5; D gene: -; V gene: TRBV6-1; CDR3 protein: CASRTNRVGQPQHF; CDR3 DNA: TGTGCCAGCAGAACTAACAGGGTCGGACAGCCCCAGCATTTT
clone size: once; J gene: TRBJ2-3; D gene: -; V gene: TRBV5-1; CDR3 protein: CASSLVPTDTQYF; CDR3 DNA: TGCGCCAGCAGCTTGGTCCCAACAGATACGCAGTATTTT
clone size: -; J gene: TRBJ1-5; D gene: -; V gene: TRBV30; CDR3 protein: CAWSLQGSLSNQPQHF; CDR3 DNA: TGTGCCTGGAGCTTGCAGGGATCCCTTAGCAATCAGCCCCAGCATTTT
clone size: -; J gene: TRBJ2-7; D gene: -; V gene: TRBV15; CDR3 protein: CATSRDLGVTYEQYF; CDR3 DNA: TGTGCCACCAGCAGAGATTTAGGGGTAACCTACGAGCAGTACTTC
clone size: -; J gene: TRBJ1-1; D gene: TRBD1; V gene: TRBV27; CDR3 protein: CASSLRTGAFTGNTEAFF; CDR3 DNA: TGTGCCAGCAGTTTGCGCACAGGGGCGTTTACTGGTAACACTGAAGCTTTCTTT
clone size: -; J gene: TRBJ2-7; D gene: TRBD1; V gene: TRBV7-2; CDR3 protein: CASSLRDRAYEQYF; CDR3 DNA: TGTGCCAGCAGCTTACGGGACAGAGCCTACGAGCAGTACTTC
clone size: once; J gene: TRBJ2-1; D gene: TRBD2; V gene: TRBV9; CDR3 protein: CASSAALAGEQFF; CDR3 DNA: TGTGCCAGCAGCGCCGCACTAGCGGGGGAGCAGTTCTTC
clone size: -; J gene: TRBJ1-2; D gene: -; V gene: TRBV7-9; CDR3 protein: CASSGANYGYTF; CDR3 DNA: TGTGCCAGCAGTGGGGCGAACTATGGCTACACCTTC
clone size: -; J gene: TRBJ1-2; D gene: -; V gene: TRBV28; CDR3 protein: CASSLFGGYTF; CDR3 DNA: TGTGCCAGCAGTTTATTCGGTGGCTACACCTTC
clone size: -; J gene: TRBJ2-3; D gene: -; V gene: TRBV25-1; CDR3 protein: CASSDRADTQYF; CDR3 DNA: TGTGCCAGCAGTGATCGCGCAGATACGCAGTATTTT
clone size: -; J gene: TRBJ2-7; D gene: -; V gene: TRBV11-1; CDR3 protein: CASSLGTADEQYF; CDR3 DNA: TGTGCCAGCAGCTTAGGAACCGCTGACGAGCAGTACTTC
clone size: -; J gene: TRBJ2-3; D gene: -; V gene: TRBV15; CDR3 protein: CATSRDSRSSDTQYF; CDR3 DNA: TGTGCCACCAGCAGGGATAGCAGGAGTTCAGATACGCAGTATTTT
clone size: -; J gene: TRBJ2-7; D gene: TRBD2; V gene: TRBV6-9; CDR3 protein: CASRLAAYEQYF; CDR3 DNA: TGTGCCAGCCGACTAGCGGCCTACGAGCAGTACTTC
clone size: few; J gene: TRBJ1-2; D gene: TRBD1; V gene: TRBV5-4; CDR3 protein: CASSLGGLGYGYTF; CDR3 DNA: TGTGCCAGCAGCTTAGGGGGCCTGGGCTATGGCTACACCTTC
clone size: -; J gene: TRBJ2-1; D gene: -; V gene: TRBV10-1; CDR3 protein: CASSESAYYNEQFF; CDR3 DNA: TGCGCCAGCAGTGAGTCGGCATATTACAATGAGCAGTTCTTC
clone size: -; J gene: TRBJ2-7; D gene: TRBD2; V gene: TRBV6-6; CDR3 protein: CATSQLAGVSEQYF; CDR3 DNA: TGTGCCACCTCCCAACTAGCGGGAGTTAGCGAGCAGTACTTC
clone size: -; J gene: TRBJ2-5; D gene: -; V gene: TRBV5-1; CDR3 protein: CASSTLAELYQETQYF; CDR3 DNA: TGCGCCAGCAGCACCTTAGCGGAGCTGTACCAAGAGACCCAGTACTTC
clone size: -; J gene: TRBJ1-2; D gene: TRBD1; V gene: TRBV6-5; CDR3 protein: CASSPDRSGYGYTF; CDR3 DNA: TGTGCCAGCAGTCCGGACAGGTCCGGGTATGGCTACACCTTC
clone size: once; J gene: TRBJ2-7; D gene: TRBD2; V gene: TRBV5-1; CDR3 protein: CASSLGTSGFYEQYF; CDR3 DNA: TGCGCCAGCAGCCTAGGGACTAGCGGATTCTACGAGCAGTACTTC
clone size: -; J gene: TRBJ2-7; D gene: -; V gene: TRBV7-8; CDR3 protein: CASSPGRISYEQYF; CDR3 DNA: TGTGCCAGCAGCCCGGGACGGATATCCTACGAGCAGTACTTC
clone size: -; J gene: TRBJ2-2; D gene: TRBD2; V gene: TRBV27; CDR3 protein: CASSTPTSGTTGELFF; CDR3 DNA: TGTGCCAGCAGTACTCCGACTAGCGGGACTACCGGGGAGCTGTTTTTT
clone size: -; J gene: TRBJ2-5; D gene: TRBD2; V gene: TRBV7-9; CDR3 protein: CASSSRGAGENETQYF; CDR3 DNA: TGTGCCAGCAGCTCTCGAGGGGCGGGAGAGAACGAGACCCAGTACTTC
clone size: -; J gene: TRBJ2-2; D gene: TRBD1; V gene: TRBV7-2; CDR3 protein: CASSLTGQGSGELFF; CDR3 DNA: TGTGCCAGCAGCCTCACGGGACAGGGGTCCGGGGAGCTGTTTTTT
clone size: -; J gene: TRBJ2-1; D gene: TRBD2; V gene: TRBV12-5; CDR3 protein: CASGLVSGGYNEQFF; CDR3 DNA: TGTGCTAGTGGTTTGGTAAGCGGGGGTTACAATGAGCAGTTCTTC
clone size: -; J gene: TRBJ2-1; D gene: -; V gene: TRBV14; CDR3 protein: CASSQQGSSYNEQFF; CDR3 DNA: TGTGCCAGCAGCCAACAGGGGAGCTCCTACAATGAGCAGTTCTTC